These 21 T cell receptor beta chains were all obtained from the same sample, sequenced in a study of beta chain features in type 1 diabetes. Regarding the study as a whole: Moderately but significantly shorter TCRB CDR3s were found in Type 1 diabetes patients in all four CD4+ subsets.

Since all of the isolated RNA was reverse transcribed, expressed TCRB transcripts were what got sequenced. The method was immunoSEQ multiplex PCR; TCRdb's version includes in-frame clones alone and lacks a portion of them. Among 150,000 to 200,000 clones listed, roughly 8% were seen once. What these receptors recognize is not known. The sequencing input was central memory CD4+ T cells from blood. Every receptor here comes from a woman under 30 with type 1 diabetes.

V and J are TRBV11-2 and TRBJ1-1; 7 bases match TRBD1. Germline V lookup: CDR1 SGHAT, CDR2 FQNNGV. J lost 6 bases, V lost 6 bases, and 4 bases had no gene match. CDR3 size: 12 residues. CDR3 amino acids: CASRRQGAEAFF. The CDR3 DNA follows: TGTGCCAGCAGGAGACAGGGCGCTGAAGCTTTCTTT.

This clone was detected a few times. The V and J genes are TRBV5-1 and TRBJ1-2; D is undetermined. The CDR3 is 12 amino acids. Germline V CDR1 and CDR2: SGHRS, YFSETQ. The germline V and J ends were trimmed by 3 bases and 4 bases, with 7 bases remaining between them. The CDR3 loop reads CASSWEGYGYTF. The CDR3 coding sequence is TGCGCCAGCAGCTGGGAGGGCTATGGCTACACCTTC.

The CDR3 DNA follows: TGTGCCTGCCCGACAGGGTGGGTGGGCAATGAGCAGTTCTTC. It specifies CACPTGWVGNEQFF. This rearrangement joins TRBV30 to TRBJ2-1; 7 nucleotides agree with TRBD1. J lost 6 bases, V lost 6 bases, and 11 bases had no gene match. CDR1 and CDR2 from the germline V gene are GTSNPN and SVGIG (reference sequence). The CDR3 totals 14 residues.

This sequence joins TRBV20-1 and TRBJ1-4; no reliable D call. Germline CDR1 DFQATT, CDR2 SNEGSKA (reference sequence). V dropped 6 bases and J dropped 10 bases, with 12 bases sitting between them. CDR3 length: 11 amino acids. This chain's CDR3 is CSAPWQRKLFF. DNA of the CDR3: TGCAGTGCCCCATGGCAGCGAAAACTGTTTTTT.

Notes on this clone: Other DNA sequences in the sample encode the same CDR3. The J gene is TRBJ2-5, the V gene TRBV30; 7 nucleotides align to TRBD1. The CDR3 spans 12 residues. V shed 0 bases and J 5 bases; nucleotides not matched to a gene: 0. Germline CDR1 is GTSNPN and CDR2 is SVGIG (reference sequence). The CDR3 loop reads CAWSVQGETQYF. As DNA, the CDR3 is TGTGCCTGGAGTGTACAGGGGGAGACCCAGTACTTC.

The rearrangement joins TRBV29-1 to TRBJ1-3; D is unclear. The CDR3 is made up of 12 amino acids. The germline V and J ends were trimmed by 7 bases and 8 bases, with 15 bases remaining between them. Germline V CDR1 and CDR2: SQVTM, ANQGSEA. The CDR3 sequence: CSAQRSGDTIYF. CDR3 nucleotide sequence: TGCAGCGCACAGCGATCCGGGGACACCATATATTTT.

This chain connects TRBV7-9 to TRBJ2-1; 7 bases are shared with TRBD1. Germline V gene lookup returns CDR1 SEHNR and CDR2 FQNEAQ (reference sequence). This CDR3 spans 14 amino acids. Unmatched junction bases numbered 10, after V lost 6 bases and J lost 8 bases. For the CDR3, the DNA is TGTGCCAGCAGGCATTACAGGGGTGAGCATGAGCAGTTCTTC. Its translation: CASRHYRGEHEQFF.

The chain joins TRBV5-1 to TRBJ1-1; D is unresolved. V gave up 4 bases and J gave up 4 bases, with 11 bases separating them. The CDR3 spans 13 residues. Looked up from germline, CDR1 is SGHRS and CDR2 is YFSETQ. The CDR3 region has the DNA TGCGCCAGCAGCCGCCTTTTGAGCACTGAAGCTTTCTTT. It is translated as CASSRLLSTEAFF.

The V call is TRBV7-2, the J call TRBJ2-3; 9 nucleotides match TRBD1. The CDR3 runs 16 residues. V gave up 6 bases and J gave up 1 base; unmatched junction bases: 8. Germline V CDR1 and CDR2: SGHTA, FQGNSA. The CDR3 region is CASSRSQGAGTDTQYF. CDR3 sequence (DNA): TGTGCCAGCAGTCGTTCACAGGGGGCCGGCACAGATACGCAGTATTTT.

This clone was counted only a few times. V and J are TRBV28 and TRBJ2-7, with a weak D call TRBD2 (7 bases). V was clipped by 7 bases and J by 5 bases, with 18 bases between them. The germline gives CDR1 MDHEN, CDR2 SYDVKM. The CDR3 extends over 14 amino acids. In DNA, the CDR3 is TGTGCCAGCACGACCCCCGGGGGGCTCAACGAGCAGTACTTC. Protein sequence: CASTTPGGLNEQYF. Full variable domain (missing parts from reference TRBV28 and TRBJ2-7): DVKVTQSSRYLVKRTGEKVFLECVQDMDHENMFWYRQDPGLGLRLIYFSYDVKMKEKGDIPEGYSVSREKKERFSLILESASTNQTSMYLCASTTPGGLNEQYFGPGTRLTVT.

This clone occurred a few times. The V and J genes are TRBV6-5 and TRBJ1-3, with a tentative D call TRBD1 (6 bases). CDR3 length: 15 residues. V was trimmed by 6 bases and J by 0 bases, leaving 12 bases between them. Germline lookup yields CDR1 MNHEY and CDR2 SVGAGI. CDR3 sequence: CASRRQDSSGNTIYF. In nucleotides, the CDR3 is TGTGCCAGCAGACGACAGGATTCCTCTGGAAACACCATATATTTT.

The sample holds a few counts of this clone. This sequence joins TRBV18 and TRBJ2-7; TRBD1 matches at 9 bases. Germline-derived CDR1 and CDR2 are KGHSH and LQKENI. The CDR3 runs to 15 residues. Trimming took 5 bases from V and 2 from J; bases not matched to a gene: 7. The CDR3 region is CASSSSGQGTYEQYF. The CDR3 nucleotides are TGTGCCAGCTCATCCTCGGGACAGGGAACCTACGAGCAGTACTTC.

The chain couples TRBV6-5 to TRBJ2-3, with a possible D match to TRBD2 (6 bases). The CDR3 is made up of 15 amino acids. The germline CDR1 and CDR2 sequences are MNHEY and SVGAGI. Between the trimmed V and J ends, which lost 9 bases and 0 bases, there was a span of 16 bases. The CDR3 DNA sequence: TGTGCCAGTGGGGTTGGGCGGGGAAGCACAGATACGCAGTATTTT. As protein: CASGVGRGSTDTQYF.

This chain joins TRBV4-2 and TRBJ1-5; 9 bases are shared with TRBD1. The CDR3 consists of 16 residues. V lost 2 bases and J lost 6; bases outside the gene matches: 8. From germline, CDR1 is LGHNA and CDR2 YNFKEQ. CDR3 amino acids: CASSQLPGQGSQPQHF. CDR3 coding DNA: TGTGCCAGCAGCCAACTCCCGGGACAGGGAAGTCAGCCCCAGCATTTT.

The V and J genes are TRBV2 and TRBJ2-7; a weak D match, TRBD1 (7 bases). The CDR3 is 15 amino acids. V gave up 7 bases and J gave up 2 bases, with 18 bases separating them. The germline gives CDR1 SNHLY, CDR2 FYNNEI. CDR3 residues: CASNTGGGSAYEQYF. CDR3 nucleotides: TGTGCCAGCAACACCGGAGGGGGCAGCGCCTACGAGCAGTACTTC.

This clone was observed a few times. V and J are TRBV29-1 and TRBJ1-4; no firm D call. This CDR3 spans 13 amino acids. Germline V CDR1 and CDR2: SQVTM, ANQGSEA. V was cut by 4 bases and J by 0 bases, with 6 bases left in between. The CDR3 is CSVVPTTNEKLFF. The CDR3 DNA reads TGCAGCGTTGTCCCAACAACTAATGAAAAACTGTTTTTT. Drawing the rest from reference TRBV29-1 and TRBJ1-4, the complete variable domain is SAVISQKPSRDICQRGTSLTIQCQVDSQVTMMFWYRQQPGQSLTLIATANQGSEATYESGFVIDKFPISRPNLTFSTLTVSNMSPEDSSIYLCSVVPTTNEKLFFGSGTQLSVL.

This clone was seen a few times. The chain uses TRBV7-2 and TRBJ2-5; 9 nucleotides match TRBD2. Germline V gives CDR1 SGHTA, CDR2 FQGNSA. The CDR3 consists of 14 residues. V trimming: 5 bases; J trimming: 7 bases; junction bases outside the gene matches: 8. CDR3 nucleotide sequence: TGTGCCAGCAGCAGTGGGACTAGCATCGGGACCCAGTACTTC. The encoded protein is CASSSGTSIGTQYF.

The V and J genes are TRBV15 and TRBJ2-5; 9 positions match TRBD2. CDR3 size: 17 residues. The ends lost 0 bases at V and 4 bases at J; junction bases unmatched: 9. Germline V gene data show CDR1 as LNHNV and CDR2 as YYDKDF (reference sequence). CDR3 sequence: CATSRDLSGSGLETQYF. Written as DNA, the CDR3 is TGTGCCACCAGCAGAGATCTTAGCGGGAGTGGATTAGAGACCCAGTACTTC. Combining the CDR3 with reference TRBV15 and TRBJ2-5 gives the whole variable domain DAMVIQNPRYQVTQFGKPVTLSCSQTLNHNVMYWYQQKSSQAPKLLFHYYDKDFNNEADTPDNFQSRRPNTSFCFLDIRSPGLGDTAMYLCATSRDLSGSGLETQYFGPGTRLLVL.

The rearrangement links TRBV9 to TRBJ1-2; TRBD1 aligns across 9 bases. Germline trimming cut 3 bases from V and 8 bases from J; bases unmatched to any gene: 8. The CDR3 extends over 14 amino acids. Per the germline V gene, CDR1 is SGDLS and CDR2 is YYNGEE. The CDR3 loop reads CASSGRDRAGGYTF. CDR3 nucleotide sequence: TGTGCCAGCAGCGGACGGGACAGGGCTGGGGGCTACACCTTC.

This chain uses TRBV7-2 with TRBJ2-7; D perhaps matches TRBD1 (5 bases). Germline V gene data show CDR1 as SGHTA and CDR2 as FQGNSA. The CDR3 is 12 amino acids. V was clipped by 2 bases and J by 7 bases, with 9 bases between them. The chain's CDR3 is CASSLQGGEQYF. CDR3 nucleotide sequence: TGTGCCAGCAGCTTACAGGGTGGGGAGCAGTACTTC.

CDR3: CASSPSGRVNEQFF. CDR3 DNA sequence: TGTGCCAGCAGCCCTAGCGGGAGGGTTAATGAGCAGTTCTTC. The chain has TRBV4-2 and TRBJ2-1, with TRBD2 identical over 12 bases. The CDR3 has 14 residues. V dropped 4 bases and J dropped 7; count of bases not matched to a gene: 2. Per germline, CDR1 LGHNA and CDR2 YNFKEQ.